This TCR beta chain was captured by sequencing in a study of cytomegalovirus exposure and HLA in healthy donors. This clone was recorded a few times. Deletions cut 2 bases from V and 6 bases from J, with 14 bases between. The CDR3 totals 14 residues. The germline V gene encodes CDR1 GTSNPN and CDR2 SVGIG (reference sequence). Amplification used 60 Vbeta primers and 13 Jbeta primers. Data came from immunoSEQ multiplex PCR; TCRdb stores just in-frame clones and leaves some out. The repertoire includes 55,000 to 75,000 clones, roughly 81% of them detected once, and roughly 11% sits in the top ten. The material sequenced was PBMCs. V gene TRBV30 combines with J gene TRBJ1-5; possibly TRBD1 for D (6 bases). The origin of this receptor is a human donor in good health. The CDR3 sequence: CAWSTGQSGQPQHF. The CDR3 DNA sequence: TGTGCCTGGAGTACGGGACAATCGGGTCAGCCCCAGCATTTT.